Following are 2 T cell receptor beta chains from one sample sequenced in a study of blood T cells in healthy people across ages. For the second PCR, which ran for 7 to 11 cycles, a sample-barcoded 5' primer and a J-beta primer mix were used. TCRdb fed the 5' RACE reads into MiXCR, producing one record per CDR3 protein. Here the sample spans more than 800,000 distinct CDR3 sequences, under 35% being singletons. Sequenced input: blood. The source of these receptors is a woman aged 80 or over in good health.

This clonotype appeared a few times. This chain uses TRBV9 with TRBJ1-6; D not certain. There are 14 residues in the CDR3. V shed 0 bases and J shed 9 bases, with 10 bases lying between them. Germline V gene lookup returns CDR1 SGDLS and CDR2 YYNGEE. The CDR3 region has the DNA TGTGCCAGCAGCGTAGGTCGTTCGGGTTCACCCCTCCACTTT. This sequence encodes CASSVGRSGSPLHF.

As regards this clonotype: A single base separates this from a much larger clone, so it may be a read error. The CDR3 loop is CASSVDGGSSYNEQYF. CDR3 coding DNA: TGTGCCAGCAGCGTAGATGGGGGGAGCTCCTACAATGAGCAGTACTTC. The chain carries TRBV9 and TRBJ2-1; perhaps TRBD2 as D (6 bases). The end of the DNA aligns better with TRBJ2-7, so the J call may be wrong. CDR3 length: 16 residues. CDR1 is SGDLS and CDR2 is YYNGEE in the germline V gene.